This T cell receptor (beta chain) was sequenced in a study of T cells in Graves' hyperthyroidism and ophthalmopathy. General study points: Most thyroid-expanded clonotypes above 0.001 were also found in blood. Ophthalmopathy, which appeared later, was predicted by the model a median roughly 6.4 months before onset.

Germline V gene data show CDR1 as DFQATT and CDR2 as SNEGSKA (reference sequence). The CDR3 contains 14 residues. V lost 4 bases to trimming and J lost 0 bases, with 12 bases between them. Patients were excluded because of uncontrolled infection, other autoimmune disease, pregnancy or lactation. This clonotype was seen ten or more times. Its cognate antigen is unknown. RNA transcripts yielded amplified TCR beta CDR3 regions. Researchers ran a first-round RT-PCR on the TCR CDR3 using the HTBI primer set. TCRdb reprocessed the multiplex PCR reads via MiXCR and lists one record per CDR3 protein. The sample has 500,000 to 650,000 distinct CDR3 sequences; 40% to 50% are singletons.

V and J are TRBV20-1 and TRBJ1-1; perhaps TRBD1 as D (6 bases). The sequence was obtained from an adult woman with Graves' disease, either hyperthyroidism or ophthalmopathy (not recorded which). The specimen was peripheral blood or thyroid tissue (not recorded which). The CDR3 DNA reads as TGCAGTGCTAAGGACAGCTCATTGAACACTGAAGCTTTCTTT. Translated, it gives CSAKDSSLNTEAFF.